This T cell receptor (beta chain) was captured in a study of OX40 agonist ivuxolimab in advanced cancers. Study-wide context: Ivuxolimab, an agonist antibody against OX40 (CD134), was given to patients. The dose-escalation cohort had hepatocellular carcinoma, melanoma, renal cell or head and neck cancer. Study outcomes and limitations: In general, CD8+ T cells held more expanded clones than CD4+ did, on average.

Sequencing used immunoSEQ multiplex PCR; TCRdb keeps in-frame clones, though not all of them. The data hold 23,000 or so clones, with 88% observed a single time. Blood draws occurred at baseline, cycle 4 day 1, and cycle 7 day 1. In the case of this clone: The target antigen is unknown.

The source was CD4+ or CD8+ T cells sorted from blood, collected in a trial of the OX40 agonist ivuxolimab. This receptor was taken from an adult with an advanced solid tumor such as melanoma, head and neck, liver or kidney cancer.

The CDR3 bases are TGCGCCAGCAGCTTTGGCTCCGACTACAATGAGCAGTTCTTC. It is translated as CASSFGSDYNEQFF. The chain employs TRBV5-1 and TRBJ2-1; D gene ambiguous. Per germline, CDR1 SGHRS and CDR2 YFSETQ. The CDR3 covers 14 residues. V was pared by 2 bases and J by 3 bases, with 9 bases between.